This T cell receptor beta chain is from a study of post-analysis software for immune sequencing data. General study findings and limits: Under the F measure, samples that were prepared in one batch clustered strongly together. Five TRBV segments, including TRBV5-6, TRBV5-1 and TRBV20-1, were more frequent in patients than controls.

This clonotype was seen many times. Antigen specificity is unknown. The germline CDR1 and CDR2 sequences are SGHAT and FQNNGV. The CDR3 sequence is 13 residues long. V shed 5 bases and J 5 bases; nucleotides not matched to a gene: 2. TCR beta cDNA libraries included unique molecular identifiers. One entry per CDR3 protein results from TCRdb running MiXCR on the PCR reads. Of 250,000 to 300,000 distinct CDR3 sequences listed, 36% were seen once; the top ten hold more than 4%. The origin of this receptor is a girl under 18 with multiple sclerosis. The chain links TRBV11-2 to TRBJ1-5; the match to TRBD1 covers 8 bases. Sequencing was performed on blood. CDR3 DNA sequence: TGTGCCAGCAGCATGGACAGGGATCAGCCCCAGCATTTT. Its protein is CASSMDRDQPQHF.